These 27 T cell receptor beta chains originate from one sample sequenced in a study of blood T cell repertoires in COVID-19 (dated by TCRdb to about 2020). Library generation was performed with the immunoSEQ multiplex PCR assay. TCRdb's version of the immuneACCESS table is confined to in-frame rearrangements and falls short of the full clone set. An unresolved V gene accounts for under half of the shortfall where checked; the remainder is of unknown origin. Within this sample are 110,000 to 150,000 clones, with under 85% of them counted one time only. Around 8.7% of the sample is taken by the ten largest. The sequencing input was peripheral blood. These receptors all come from a man aged 50 or older with active or convalescent COVID-19.

This CDR3 reads CASSRGTSGRWHPAADTQYF. In DNA, the CDR3 is TGTGCCAGCAGCCGAGGGACTAGCGGGAGGTGGCACCCAGCCGCAGATACGCAGTATTTT. The chain joins TRBV7-8 to TRBJ2-3; 15 nucleotides agree with TRBD2. The germline V gene has CDR1 SGHVS and CDR2 FQNEAQ. This CDR3 has 20 amino acids. V was pared by 5 bases and J by 4 bases, with 16 bases of the junction left unmatched.

The chain is built from TRBV23-1 and TRBJ2-1; possible D gene TRBD1, 6 bases. TRBV23-1 is recorded as an ORF, its role being uncertain. The CDR3 loop spans 14 amino acids. Trimming took 7 bases from V and 5 from J, leaving 15 bases between them. The CDR3 DNA follows: TGCGCCAGCATCCCGACAGGCTTGGACAATGAGCAGTTCTTC. Its translation is CASIPTGLDNEQFF.

The chain employs TRBV30 and TRBJ1-2, with TRBD1 as a possible D gene (6 bases). The CDR3 is made up of 13 amino acids. Germline assignment: CDR1 GTSNPN and CDR2 SVGIG (reference sequence). V gave up 1 base and J gave up 0 bases, with 6 bases separating them. Here the CDR3 DNA reads TGTGCCTGGAGTGAGGGGGCTAACTATGGCTACACCTTC. Protein sequence: CAWSEGANYGYTF. The complete variable domain, with remaining parts taken from reference TRBV30 and TRBJ1-2, reads SQTIHQWPATLVQPVGSPLSLECTVEGTSNPNLYWYRQAAGRGLQLLFYSVGIGQISSEVPQNLSASRPQDRQFILSSKKLLLSDSGFYLCAWSEGANYGYTFGSGTRLTVV.

J is TRBJ2-3 and V is TRBV5-1; 14 positions agree with TRBD2. The CDR3 sequence is 17 residues long. The junction had 4 bases not matched to a gene; V was cut back by 0 bases and J by 4 bases. Germline CDR1 SGHRS, CDR2 YFSETQ. CDR3 sequence (DNA): TGCGCCAGCAGCTTGGAGTGGACTAGCGGGAGGCCAGATACGCAGTATTTT. Its protein product is CASSLEWTSGRPDTQYF.

The V and J genes are TRBV29-1 and TRBJ1-4; the D gene is possibly TRBD1 (5 bases). The CDR3 is 12 residues long. Between the trimmed V and J ends, which lost 4 bases and 5 bases, there was a span of 8 bases. Germline CDR1 SQVTM, CDR2 ANQGSEA. The CDR3 sequence: CSVGQSNEKLFF. For the CDR3, the DNA is TGCAGCGTTGGACAGAGCAATGAAAAACTGTTTTTT.

The CDR3 spells CASSINIGLGYNEQFF. DNA for the CDR3: TGTGCCAGCAGCATAAATATCGGACTGGGATACAATGAGCAGTTCTTC. The chain links TRBV7-6 to TRBJ2-1; possible D gene TRBD2, 5 bases. V was trimmed by 5 bases and J by 4 bases, leaving 18 bases between them. The CDR3 covers 16 residues. Germline lookup yields CDR1 SGHVS and CDR2 FNYEAQ.

The rearrangement joins TRBV19 to TRBJ1-5; D is perhaps TRBD1 (5 bases). The CDR3 length is 17 residues. The V gene's germline CDR1 is LNHDA and CDR2 SQIVND (reference sequence). V lost 5 bases and J 1 base, leaving 18 bases between the germline ends. CDR3 nucleotides: TGTGCCAGTAGTGCTCGGGGCCGCGGGGGAAGCAATCAGCCCCAGCATTTT. Protein product: CASSARGRGGSNQPQHF.

In this sample, this clone turned up once. The J gene is TRBJ1-2, the V gene TRBV28; the D gene is possibly TRBD1 (6 bases). CDR3 size: 15 residues. CDR1 is MDHEN, CDR2 SYDVKM, per germline. V was cut by 6 bases and J by 7 bases, with 21 bases left in between. CDR3 coding DNA: TGTGCCAGCAGCCTTCTGTTCCCGAACAGGGTTGGCTACACCTTC. This translates into CASSLLFPNRVGYTF.

The chain couples TRBV5-1 to TRBJ2-1; D gene unclear. CDR1 and CDR2 (germline): SGHRS, YFSETQ. This CDR3 comprises 12 residues. V lost 1 base, J lost 8 bases, and 7 bases lay in between. The CDR3: CASSLSRDEQFF. CDR3 bases: TGCGCCAGCAGCTTGTCCCGGGATGAGCAGTTCTTC.

The chain joins TRBV2 to TRBJ2-5; 9 bases line up with TRBD1. The CDR3 has 14 residues. Germline V gives CDR1 SNHLY, CDR2 FYNNEI. V was clipped by 7 bases and J by 5 bases; unmatched bases: 8. The CDR3 nucleotides read TGTGCCAGCATCGGGGACAGGGCAAGGGAGACCCAGTACTTC. This encodes CASIGDRARETQYF. Looking up the rest from reference TRBV2 and TRBJ2-5 gives the full variable domain: EPEVTQTPSHQVTQMGQEVILRCVPISNHLYFYWYRQILGQKVEFLVSFYNNEISEKSEIFDDQFSVERPDGSNFTLKIRSTKLEDSAMYFCASIGDRARETQYFGPGTRLLVL.

The chain carries TRBV30 and TRBJ1-6, with 7 bases aligning to TRBD1. Looked up from germline, CDR1 is GTSNPN and CDR2 is SVGIG (reference sequence). This CDR3 comprises 15 residues. The V segment lost 0 bases and the J segment 9 bases; nucleotides outside the gene matches: 8. CDR3 amino acids: CAWSVSTGPFSPLHF. DNA for the CDR3: TGTGCCTGGAGTGTCTCGACAGGGCCTTTTTCACCCCTCCACTTT.

V and J are TRBV7-8 and TRBJ2-3; 8 bases line up with TRBD2. Germline trimming cut 5 bases from V and 3 bases from J; bases unmatched to any gene: 7. Germline values: CDR1 SGHVS, CDR2 FQNEAQ. This CDR3 has 15 residues. The CDR3 coding sequence is TGTGCCAGCAGCCCCTGGGAGCGGGGGACAGATACGCAGTATTTT. It specifies CASSPWERGTDTQYF. The full variable domain, completed using reference TRBV7-8 and TRBJ2-3, is GAGVSQSPRYKVAKRGQDVALRCDPISGHVSLFWYQQALGQGPEFLTYFQNEAQLDKSGLPSDRFFAERPEGSVSTLKIQRTQQEDSAVYLCASSPWERGTDTQYFGPGTRLTVL.

The chain has TRBV6-1 and TRBJ2-7; 7 nucleotides match TRBD1. Germline lookup yields CDR1 MNHNS and CDR2 SASEGT. J was trimmed by 2 bases and V by 3 bases; bases with no gene match: 4. The CDR3 loop spans 14 amino acids. The CDR3 protein is CASSEGTVTYEQYF. CDR3 in DNA: TGTGCCAGCAGTGAGGGGACAGTTACCTACGAGCAGTACTTC.

CDR3 nucleotides: TGTGCCAGCAGTGGATCCTACTCTGGAAACACCATATATTTT. It translates to CASSGSYSGNTIYF. The chain is built from TRBV25-1 and TRBJ1-3; D is unresolved. Per the germline V gene, CDR1 is MGHDK and CDR2 is SYGVNS. Trimming pared 4 bases from V and 0 bases from J, leaving 7 bases between. The CDR3 has 14 amino acids.

This clone has more than one count but fewer than ten. The V and J genes are TRBV6-5 and TRBJ2-7; possibly TRBD1 for D (6 bases). This CDR3 is built from 13 residues. The V gene's germline CDR1 is MNHEY and CDR2 SVGAGI. V shed 9 bases and J shed 5 bases, with 17 bases lying between them. In DNA, the CDR3 is TGTGCCAGTACCCCAGGGGTAGTCAACGAGCAGTACTTC. It is translated as CASTPGVVNEQYF.

This chain connects TRBV10-3 to TRBJ1-1; 8 bases match TRBD1. Looked up from germline, CDR1 is ENHRY and CDR2 is SYGVKD. This CDR3 comprises 15 residues. The junction had 15 bases not matched to a gene; V was cut back by 11 bases and J by 4 bases. CDR3 coding DNA: TGTGCCTCCGGGGGTCAGGGGGCGTCTGCCACTGAAGCTTTCTTT. It specifies CASGGQGASATEAFF.

The chain combines TRBV9 with TRBJ2-5; tentatively, D is TRBD1 (6 bases). The germline V gene has CDR1 SGDLS and CDR2 YYNGEE. V lost 2 bases to trimming and J lost 5 bases, with 10 bases between them. This CDR3 region has 13 residues. The CDR3 here is CASSVQGTETQYF. The DNA of the CDR3 is TGTGCCAGCAGCGTTCAGGGGACGGAGACCCAGTACTTC.

This clone has a handful of counts. V and J are TRBV4-1 and TRBJ2-2; 9 bases line up with TRBD2. After removal of 4 bases from V and 5 bases from J, the junction contained 8 bases not matched to a gene. Germline V gives CDR1 MGHRA, CDR2 YSYEKL. The CDR3 is 16 amino acids. The CDR3 coding sequence is TGCGCCAGCAGCCCTATGGTAGCGGGAGAGACCGGGGAGCTGTTTTTT. Amino acid sequence: CASSPMVAGETGELFF.

The CDR3 nucleotides read TGTGCCAGCAGTTTAGATAGAGAAGAGACCCAGTACTTC. This gives the protein CASSLDREETQYF. V is TRBV28 and J is TRBJ2-5; no firm D call. V was pared by 2 bases and J by 3 bases, with 7 bases between. This CDR3 region has 13 residues. The germline CDR1 and CDR2 sequences are MDHEN and SYDVKM.

The gene calls are TRBV15 and TRBJ1-2; possibly TRBD1 for D (5 bases). V lost 2 bases and J lost 5, with 15 bases in between. The CDR3 length is 15 residues. Looked up from germline, CDR1 is LNHNV and CDR2 is YYDKDF (reference sequence). The CDR3 DNA is TGTGCCACCAGCAGACGACTCGACAGTTTATATGGCTACACCTTC. Its translation: CATSRRLDSLYGYTF.

V and J are TRBV25-1 and TRBJ1-1; 8 bases match TRBD1. Germline CDR1 MGHDK, CDR2 SYGVNS. The CDR3 length is 14 residues. Trimming cost V 6 bases and J 0 bases; bases outside gene matches: 3. CDR3 in DNA: TGTGCCAGCAGCCGGACAGGGCTGAACACTGAAGCTTTCTTT. Protein sequence: CASSRTGLNTEAFF. Variable domain in full (rest from reference TRBV25-1 and TRBJ1-1): EADIYQTPRYLVIGTGKKITLECSQTMGHDKMYWYQQDPGMELHLIHYSYGVNSTEKGDLSSESTVSRIRTEHFPLTLESARPSHTSQYLCASSRTGLNTEAFFGQGTRLTVV.

This clone was recorded a few times. The chain links TRBV28 to TRBJ2-7, with 9 bases lining up with TRBD1. The germline CDR1 and CDR2 sequences are MDHEN and SYDVKM. CDR3 length: 15 residues. The V gene end was trimmed by 5 bases and the J gene end by 4 bases; junction bases not matched to a gene: 9. CDR3 in amino acids: CASSQPGTGRYEQYF. The DNA of the CDR3 is TGTGCCAGCAGTCAACCCGGGACAGGGAGGTACGAGCAGTACTTC.

The chain couples TRBV2 to TRBJ2-7; tentatively, D is TRBD2 (7 bases). V was pared by 3 bases and J by 6 bases, with 12 bases between. The germline CDR1 and CDR2 sequences are SNHLY and FYNNEI. The CDR3 is 13 residues long. CDR3 sequence: CASSDQRGGEQYF. CDR3 nucleotide sequence: TGTGCCAGCAGTGACCAAAGGGGGGGCGAGCAGTACTTC.

The genes are TRBV19 and TRBJ2-3; 10 bases match TRBD2. V was clipped by 6 bases and J by 3 bases; unmatched bases: 6. CDR3 length equals 15 residues. The V gene's germline CDR1 is LNHDA and CDR2 SQIVND (reference sequence). The CDR3 here is CASRASGSFTDTQYF. The DNA for the CDR3 is TGTGCCAGTAGGGCTAGCGGGAGTTTTACAGATACGCAGTATTTT.

The chain uses TRBV5-1 and TRBJ2-1; D remains ambiguous. CDR1 and CDR2 (germline): SGHRS, YFSETQ. The V end lost 0 bases, the J end lost 0 bases, and 4 bases lay between the germline ends. The CDR3 is made up of 14 amino acids. The CDR3 loop is CASSLGLSYNEQFF. In nucleotides, the CDR3 is TGCGCCAGCAGCTTGGGGCTCTCCTACAATGAGCAGTTCTTC.

The chain has TRBV7-3 and TRBJ2-3; TRBD2 aligns across 9 bases. Germline V gene data show CDR1 as SGHTA and CDR2 as FQGTGA. V lost 5 bases, J lost 0 bases, and 18 bases stayed unmatched. This CDR3 is built from 20 residues. CDR3 in amino acids: CASSPPTAGSGSYSTDTQYF. CDR3 bases: TGTGCCAGCAGCCCCCCCACGGCGGGTAGCGGGAGCTATAGCACAGATACGCAGTATTTT.

Only a few counts were recorded for this clone. The V call is TRBV6-1, the J call TRBJ2-1; possibly TRBD2 for D (7 bases). The V end was cut by 4 bases, the J end by 9 bases, with 22 bases between. CDR1 and CDR2 (germline): MNHNS, SASEGT. The CDR3 contains 16 residues. The CDR3 nucleotides are TGTGCCAGCAGTGGAGGAGGGGCTAGCGGAGGGGGTGAGCAGTTCTTC. This sequence encodes CASSGGGASGGGEQFF.